These 12 T cell receptor beta chains were sequenced from one sample in a study of blood T cells in healthy people across ages. PCR was performed a second time for about 7 to 11 cycles using a sample-barcoded 5' primer and a J-beta primer mix. MiXCR was run by TCRdb on the 5' RACE reads, yielding one entry per CDR3 protein. The table has about 780,000 distinct CDR3 sequences, roughly 25% seen once. The data also belong to a second study, concerning T cells of mothers and their children.

The sequenced sample consisted of blood. The receptors originated from a boy between 10 and 17 years old in good health.

This clonotype was seen a few times. The chain recombines TRBV28 with TRBJ2-7; 8 nucleotides line up with TRBD2. Germline values: CDR1 MDHEN, CDR2 SYDVKM. Trimming cost V 5 bases and J 4 bases; bases outside gene matches: 10. This CDR3 has 15 amino acids. CDR3: CASSPGGSGGYEQYF. Here the CDR3 DNA reads TGTGCCAGCAGTCCGGGTGGGAGCGGGGGATACGAGCAGTACTTC.

The DNA for the CDR3 is TGTGCCAGCAGTCACCGGGACAGGGGTTGGGACGAGCAGTACTTC. It specifies CASSHRDRGWDEQYF. V is TRBV12-3 or TRBV12-4 and J is TRBJ2-7; 10 bases are shared with TRBD1. CDR3 length: 15 amino acids. Unmatched junction bases numbered 9, after V lost 5 bases and J lost 5 bases.

V and J are TRBV5-5 and TRBJ2-2; TRBD2 matches 8 bases. This CDR3 has 15 amino acids. The germline gives CDR1 SGHKS, CDR2 YYEKEE (reference sequence). The V gene end was trimmed by 1 base and the J gene end by 7 bases; junction bases not matched to a gene: 6. The CDR3 nucleotides read TGTGCCAGCAGCTTGCTCGGGGGGGCTATCGGGGAGCTGTTTTTT. Translated: CASSLLGGAIGELFF. The variable domain in full, with the rest retrieved from reference TRBV5-5 and TRBJ2-2, is DAGVTQSPTHLIKTRGQQVTLRCSPISGHKSVSWYQQVLGQGPQFIFQYYEKEERGRGNFPDRFSARQFPNYSSELNVNALLLGDSALYLCASSLLGGAIGELFFGEGSRLTVL.

The chain joins TRBV5-1 to TRBJ2-2; D may be TRBD2 (6 bases). The CDR3 runs 16 residues. Germline V gives CDR1 SGHRS, CDR2 YFSETQ. The V end was cut by 3 bases, the J end by 0 bases, with 12 bases between. CDR3 DNA sequence: TGCGCCAGCAGCTCCCGCGGGATTACGAACACCGGGGAGCTGTTTTTT. It codes for CASSSRGITNTGELFF.

J is TRBJ2-3 and V is TRBV6-5, with D unclear. V was cut by 2 bases and J by 2 bases, with 8 bases left in between. CDR1 and CDR2 (germline): MNHEY, SVGAGI. This CDR3 has 14 residues. The CDR3 loop is CASSYRISTDTQYF. CDR3 DNA sequence: TGTGCCAGCAGTTACAGGATATCCACAGATACGCAGTATTTT.

CDR3 DNA sequence: TGTGCCACCAGTGTTCCACGGACAGGGGCAATCTATGGCTACACCTTC. As protein: CATSVPRTGAIYGYTF. V gene TRBV24-1 combines with J gene TRBJ1-2, with 9 nucleotides matching TRBD1. Germline CDR1 and CDR2: KGHDR and SFDVKD. The CDR3 has 16 residues. V lost 5 bases and J lost 4; bases outside the gene matches: 10.

The chain uses TRBV7-9 and TRBJ2-7; D possibly corresponds to TRBD2 (5 bases). Trimming cost V 1 base and J 3 bases, with 10 bases left between them. The CDR3 has 14 amino acids. CDR1 and CDR2 from the germline V gene are SEHNR and FQNEAQ (reference sequence). The CDR3 protein is CASSLEGAGYEQYF. The CDR3 DNA sequence: TGTGCCAGCAGCTTAGAGGGCGCGGGCTACGAGCAGTACTTC.

The table lists this clonotype with many counts. This chain connects TRBV24-1 to TRBJ2-3; D is possibly TRBD1 (5 bases). The CDR3 totals 15 residues. The germline gives CDR1 KGHDR, CDR2 SFDVKD. V was shortened by 0 bases and J by 6 bases, with 12 bases between the two germline ends. CDR3 DNA sequence: TGTGCCACCAGTGATTTGCAGGGCGGCCTGGATACGCAGTATTTT. This translates into CATSDLQGGLDTQYF.

This clonotype was detected only a few times. This sequence joins TRBV28 and TRBJ1-1, with D hard to call. Deletions cut 3 bases from V and 6 bases from J, with 11 bases between. CDR1 and CDR2 from the germline V gene are MDHEN and SYDVKM. The CDR3 spans 13 residues. CDR3 sequence (DNA): TGTGCCAGCAGTTTCGGTGGGCTGGCTGAAGCTTTCTTT. As protein: CASSFGGLAEAFF.

This clonotype appeared a few times. The chain uses TRBV3-1 and TRBJ1-3; 8 bases fit TRBD1. This CDR3 region has 14 residues. The V and J ends lost 5 bases and 2 bases, in that order; junction bases with no gene match: 2. Per the germline V gene, CDR1 is LGHDT and CDR2 is YNNKEL (reference sequence). The CDR3 loop reads CASSARGPGNTIYF. The CDR3 DNA is TGTGCCAGCAGCGCCAGGGGGCCTGGAAACACCATATATTTT.

The chain employs TRBV20-1 and TRBJ1-4, with D perhaps TRBD1 (6 bases). Germline values: CDR1 DFQATT, CDR2 SNEGSKA (reference sequence). The V end lost 1 base, the J end lost 2 bases, and 17 bases lay between the germline ends. The CDR3 contains 17 residues. DNA for the CDR3: TGCAGTGCTAGAGGACCAGGGACATTCTCGACTAATGAAAAACTGTTTTTT. Its translation: CSARGPGTFSTNEKLFF.

The J gene is TRBJ1-2, the V gene TRBV4-2, with 7 bases identical to TRBD1. The junction had 9 bases not matched to a gene; V was cut back by 4 bases and J by 4 bases. The germline V gene has CDR1 LGHNA and CDR2 YNFKEQ. CDR3 length equals 15 residues. The CDR3 region has the DNA TGTGCCAGCAGCCCTACAGGGGAGGGATCCTATGGCTACACCTTC. It codes for CASSPTGEGSYGYTF.